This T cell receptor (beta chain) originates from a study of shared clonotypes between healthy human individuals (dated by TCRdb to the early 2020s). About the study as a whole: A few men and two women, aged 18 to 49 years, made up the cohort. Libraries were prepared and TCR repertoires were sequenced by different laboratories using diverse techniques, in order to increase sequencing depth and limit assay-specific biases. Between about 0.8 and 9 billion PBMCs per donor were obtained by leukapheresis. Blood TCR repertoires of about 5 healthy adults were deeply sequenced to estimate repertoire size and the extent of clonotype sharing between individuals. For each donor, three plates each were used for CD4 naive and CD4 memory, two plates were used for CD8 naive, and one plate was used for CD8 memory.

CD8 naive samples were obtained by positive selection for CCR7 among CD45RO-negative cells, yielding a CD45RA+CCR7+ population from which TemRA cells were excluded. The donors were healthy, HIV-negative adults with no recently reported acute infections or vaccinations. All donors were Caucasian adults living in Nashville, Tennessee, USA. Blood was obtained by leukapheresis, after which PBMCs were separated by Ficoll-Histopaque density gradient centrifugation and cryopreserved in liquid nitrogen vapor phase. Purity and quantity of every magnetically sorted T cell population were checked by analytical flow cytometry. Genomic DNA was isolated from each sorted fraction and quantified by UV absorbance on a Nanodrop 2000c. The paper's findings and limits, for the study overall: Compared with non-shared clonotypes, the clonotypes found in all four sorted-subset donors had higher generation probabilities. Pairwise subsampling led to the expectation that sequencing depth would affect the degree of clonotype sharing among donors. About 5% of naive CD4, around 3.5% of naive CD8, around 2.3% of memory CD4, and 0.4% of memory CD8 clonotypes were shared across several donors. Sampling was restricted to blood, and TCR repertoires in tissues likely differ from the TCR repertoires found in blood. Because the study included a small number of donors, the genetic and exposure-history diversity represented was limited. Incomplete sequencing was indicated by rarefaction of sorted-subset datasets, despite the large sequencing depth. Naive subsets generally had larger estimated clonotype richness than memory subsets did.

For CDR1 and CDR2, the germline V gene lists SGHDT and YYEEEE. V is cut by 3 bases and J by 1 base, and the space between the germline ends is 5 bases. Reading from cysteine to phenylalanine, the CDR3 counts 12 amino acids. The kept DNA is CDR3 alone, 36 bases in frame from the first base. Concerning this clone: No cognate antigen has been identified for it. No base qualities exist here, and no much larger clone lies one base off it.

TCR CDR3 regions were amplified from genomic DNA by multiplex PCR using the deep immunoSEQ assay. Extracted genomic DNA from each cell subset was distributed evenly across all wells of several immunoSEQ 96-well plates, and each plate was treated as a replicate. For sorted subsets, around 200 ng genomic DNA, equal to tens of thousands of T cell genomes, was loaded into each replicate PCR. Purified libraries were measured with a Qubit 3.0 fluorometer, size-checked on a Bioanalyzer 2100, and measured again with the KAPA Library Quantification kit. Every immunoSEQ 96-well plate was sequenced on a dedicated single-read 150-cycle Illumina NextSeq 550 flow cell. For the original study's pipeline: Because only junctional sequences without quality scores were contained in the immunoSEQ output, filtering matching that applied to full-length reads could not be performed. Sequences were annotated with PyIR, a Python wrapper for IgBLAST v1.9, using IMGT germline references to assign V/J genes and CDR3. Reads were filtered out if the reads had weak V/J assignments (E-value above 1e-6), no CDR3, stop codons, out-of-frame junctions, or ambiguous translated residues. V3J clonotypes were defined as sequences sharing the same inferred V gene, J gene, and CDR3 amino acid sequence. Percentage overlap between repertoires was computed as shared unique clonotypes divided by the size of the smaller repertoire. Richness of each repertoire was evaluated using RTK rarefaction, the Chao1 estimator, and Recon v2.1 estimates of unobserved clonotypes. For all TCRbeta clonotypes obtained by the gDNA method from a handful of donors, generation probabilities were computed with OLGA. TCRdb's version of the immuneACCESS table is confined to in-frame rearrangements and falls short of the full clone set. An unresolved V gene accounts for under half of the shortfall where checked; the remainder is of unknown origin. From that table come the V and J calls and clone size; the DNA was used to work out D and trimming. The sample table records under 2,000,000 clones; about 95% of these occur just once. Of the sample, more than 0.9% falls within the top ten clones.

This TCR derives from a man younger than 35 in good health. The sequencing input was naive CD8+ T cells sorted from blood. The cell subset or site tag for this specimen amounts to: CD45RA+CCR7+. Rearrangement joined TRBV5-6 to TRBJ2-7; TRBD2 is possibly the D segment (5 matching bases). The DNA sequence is TGTGCCAGCAGCTGGGAGTCCTACGAGCAGTACTTC. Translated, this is CASSWESYEQYF.